A selection of T cell receptor beta chains follows, all from one sample in a study of early T cells in non-severe SARS-CoV-2 infection. TCRdb recomputed calls from the 5' RACE reads with MiXCR, one row per CDR3 protein. The sample carries more than 85,000 distinct CDR3 sequences, about 15% recorded once. Sequencing used whole blood, obtained at baseline. The receptors stem from an adult who was a healthcare worker with PCR-confirmed SARS-CoV-2 infection or an uninfected control (not recorded which). Both conserved end residues are part of each CDR3. Fields, in order: CDR3 length, J gene, D gene, V gene, clone size, CDR3 protein, CDR3 DNA. The D gene is left open where the match is weak. Only some rows state a clone size, as once, few, many or a class for expanded clones.

len: 14; j_gene: TRBJ2-7; d_gene: -; v_gene: TRBV27; abundance: -; CDR3aa: CASRRSSLHDEQYF; CDR3nt: TGTGCCAGCAGGAGATCCAGCCTTCATGACGAGCAGTACTTC
len: 14; j_gene: TRBJ2-1; d_gene: -; v_gene: TRBV6-6; abundance: few; CDR3aa: CASSPGKKPPEQFF; CDR3nt: TGTGCCAGCAGTCCGGGAAAAAAGCCCCCTGAGCAGTTCTTC
len: 15; j_gene: TRBJ2-7; d_gene: -; v_gene: TRBV27; abundance: once; CDR3aa: CASSPAGKGEGEQYF; CDR3nt: TGTGCCAGCAGTCCCGCAGGGAAGGGTGAAGGCGAGCAGTACTTC
len: 14; j_gene: TRBJ2-3; d_gene: TRBD2; v_gene: TRBV7-9; abundance: many; CDR3aa: CASSPGRGTDTQYF; CDR3nt: TGTGCCAGCAGCCCCGGGAGGGGCACAGATACGCAGTATTTT
len: 14; j_gene: TRBJ1-5; d_gene: -; v_gene: TRBV20-1; abundance: -; CDR3aa: CSASSLRVGQPQHF; CDR3nt: TGCAGTGCTAGCTCCCTCCGGGTGGGTCAGCCCCAGCATTTT
len: 14; j_gene: TRBJ2-7; d_gene: -; v_gene: TRBV4-1; abundance: -; CDR3aa: CASSQVGREVEQYF; CDR3nt: TGCGCCAGCAGCCAAGTAGGCAGGGAGGTCGAGCAGTACTTC
len: 11; j_gene: TRBJ2-7; d_gene: -; v_gene: TRBV11-2; abundance: -; CDR3aa: CASSLAREQYF; CDR3nt: TGTGCCAGCAGCCTAGCGCGCGAGCAGTACTTC
len: 11; j_gene: TRBJ2-5; d_gene: -; v_gene: TRBV20-1; abundance: few; CDR3aa: CGIGSTETQYF; CDR3nt: TGCGGCATAGGTAGCACAGAGACCCAGTACTTC
len: 11; j_gene: TRBJ2-5; d_gene: -; v_gene: TRBV12-3/TRBV12-4; abundance: -; CDR3aa: CASSLGQDQYF; CDR3nt: TGTGCCAGCAGTTTAGGGCAGGACCAGTACTTC
len: 15; j_gene: TRBJ1-1; d_gene: -; v_gene: TRBV18; abundance: few; CDR3aa: CASSPPGGSNTEAFF; CDR3nt: TGTGCCAGCTCACCCCCCGGCGGCTCGAACACTGAAGCTTTCTTT
len: 16; j_gene: TRBJ2-3; d_gene: TRBD2; v_gene: TRBV28; abundance: -; CDR3aa: CASSSGLVVFSDTQYF; CDR3nt: TGTGCCAGCAGTTCCGGACTAGTTGTGTTCTCAGATACGCAGTATTTT
len: 11; j_gene: TRBJ1-5; d_gene: -; v_gene: TRBV2; abundance: many; CDR3aa: CASRGDQPQHF; CDR3nt: TGTGCCAGCAGGGGGGATCAGCCCCAGCATTTT
len: 13; j_gene: TRBJ1-1; d_gene: -; v_gene: TRBV12-3/TRBV12-4; abundance: few; CDR3aa: CASGTGPNTEAFF; CDR3nt: TGTGCCAGCGGGACGGGACCGAACACTGAAGCTTTCTTT
len: 14; j_gene: TRBJ2-3; d_gene: TRBD1; v_gene: TRBV6-4; abundance: -; CDR3aa: CASSEGQGADTQYF; CDR3nt: TGTGCCAGCAGTGAGGGACAGGGGGCAGATACGCAGTATTTT
len: 15; j_gene: TRBJ2-1; d_gene: TRBD2; v_gene: TRBV9; abundance: many; CDR3aa: CASSVSYSGRDEQFF; CDR3nt: TGTGCCAGCAGCGTATCTTATAGCGGGAGGGATGAGCAGTTCTTC
len: 15; j_gene: TRBJ2-3; d_gene: -; v_gene: TRBV24-1; abundance: -; CDR3aa: CATSDFAMGTDTQYF; CDR3nt: TGTGCCACCAGTGATTTCGCAATGGGAACAGATACGCAGTATTTT
len: 16; j_gene: TRBJ2-7; d_gene: -; v_gene: TRBV14; abundance: -; CDR3aa: CASSQVAGHLDYEQYF; CDR3nt: TGTGCCAGCAGCCAAGTGGCGGGGCACCTAGACTACGAGCAGTACTTC
len: 11; j_gene: TRBJ2-3; d_gene: -; v_gene: TRBV20-1; abundance: few; CDR3aa: CSADLTDTQYF; CDR3nt: TGCAGTGCAGACCTAACAGATACGCAGTATTTT
len: 11; j_gene: TRBJ2-3; d_gene: -; v_gene: TRBV28; abundance: few; CDR3aa: CASRSSDTQYF; CDR3nt: TGTGCCAGCAGGTCATCAGATACGCAGTATTTT
len: 14; j_gene: TRBJ2-3; d_gene: TRBD2; v_gene: TRBV7-9; abundance: few; CDR3aa: CASSPGLAPDTQYF; CDR3nt: TGTGCCAGCAGCCCAGGACTAGCCCCAGATACGCAGTATTTT
len: 15; j_gene: TRBJ2-1; d_gene: TRBD2; v_gene: TRBV12-3/TRBV12-4; abundance: medium-sized; CDR3aa: CASSLNAGGTSEQFF; CDR3nt: TGTGCCAGCAGCCTCAATGCGGGAGGAACCAGTGAGCAGTTCTTC
len: 16; j_gene: TRBJ2-3; d_gene: -; v_gene: TRBV4-2; abundance: -; CDR3aa: CASSQVLERLADTQYF; CDR3nt: TGTGCCAGCAGCCAAGTCTTGGAACGGCTAGCGGATACGCAGTATTTT
len: 12; j_gene: TRBJ1-2; d_gene: -; v_gene: TRBV5-1; abundance: once; CDR3aa: CASSPDLVGYTF; CDR3nt: TGCGCCAGCAGCCCAGATTTAGTAGGCTACACCTTC
len: 17; j_gene: TRBJ2-1; d_gene: TRBD2; v_gene: TRBV18; abundance: few; CDR3aa: CASSPRGGSGLEDEQFF; CDR3nt: TGTGCCAGCTCACCACGGGGGGGTAGCGGGCTTGAAGATGAGCAGTTCTTC
len: 14; j_gene: TRBJ2-7; d_gene: TRBD1; v_gene: TRBV4-1; abundance: many; CDR3aa: CASSQGGTGVEQYF; CDR3nt: TGCGCCAGCAGCCAAGGGGGGACAGGGGTCGAGCAGTACTTC
len: 11; j_gene: TRBJ2-7; d_gene: -; v_gene: TRBV5-4; abundance: -; CDR3aa: CASRRGHEQYF; CDR3nt: TGTGCCAGCCGTCGGGGCCACGAGCAGTACTTC
len: 11; j_gene: TRBJ1-1; d_gene: -; v_gene: TRBV7-9; abundance: many; CDR3aa: CASGGLGEAFF; CDR3nt: TGTGCCAGCGGGGGCCTCGGTGAAGCTTTCTTT
len: 14; j_gene: TRBJ2-6; d_gene: -; v_gene: TRBV2; abundance: many; CDR3aa: CASSEADTFNVLTF; CDR3nt: TGTGCCAGCAGTGAAGCAGACACATTCAACGTCCTGACTTTC
len: 14; j_gene: TRBJ2-2; d_gene: -; v_gene: TRBV3-1; abundance: -; CDR3aa: CASSRAMNTGELFF; CDR3nt: TGTGCCAGCAGCCGAGCTATGAACACCGGGGAGCTGTTTTTT